The TCR beta chain described here comes from a study of cytomegalovirus exposure and HLA in healthy donors. Study summary: Caucasian-associated ancestry cluster membership applied to around 80% of approximately 420 genotyped donors.

The CDR3 has 14 amino acids. V dropped 5 bases and J dropped 2 bases, with 14 bases sitting between them. Per the germline V gene, CDR1 is GTSNPN and CDR2 is SVGIG (reference sequence). The PCR used 60 Vbeta and 13 Jbeta primers. The method was immunoSEQ multiplex PCR; TCRdb's version includes in-frame clones alone and lacks a portion of them. In total, the table holds approximately 150,000 clones. General study findings and limits: Exclusion as indistinguishable affected some V segments, including TRBV6-2 and TRBV6-3. What a later analysis reportedly showed was that an Asian-associated ancestry cluster had fewer N-insertions than the roughly 700-donor mean. TCR sequences were mostly rare, though some public TCRs occurred in many donors.

Turning to this clone: Its antigen is not known.

This receptor was identified in a woman younger than 30 in good health and CMV-seronegative. The sample consisted of PBMCs. The rearrangement uses TRBV30 and TRBJ2-3; D may be TRBD1 (6 bases). CDR3 bases: TGTGCCTGGTCCTTCGGGACAAACACAGATACGCAGTATTTT. It encodes CAWSFGTNTDTQYF. Variable domain in full (rest from reference TRBV30 and TRBJ2-3): SQTIHQWPATLVQPVGSPLSLECTVEGTSNPNLYWYRQAAGRGLQLLFYSVGIGQISSEVPQNLSASRPQDRQFILSSKKLLLSDSGFYLCAWSFGTNTDTQYFGPGTRLTVL.